Shown below are 19 T cell receptor beta chains from a single sample sequenced in a study of T cell repertoires in ileal Crohn's disease. The method was immunoSEQ multiplex PCR; TCRdb's version includes in-frame clones alone and lacks a portion of them. The table lists about 15,000 clones, 75% to 80% of them singletons. Time point meaning: inflamed ileum from the surgical specimen. Sequenced sample: ileal tissue. The source of these receptors is an adult with Crohn's disease.

The V and J genes are TRBV4-1 and TRBJ2-3; 8 nucleotides match TRBD1. V shed 5 bases, J shed 2 bases, and the junction held 6 bases outside the gene matches. The germline V gene encodes CDR1 MGHRA and CDR2 YSYEKL. The CDR3 runs 15 residues. CDR3 protein: CASSVGTGSTDTQYF. CDR3 in DNA: TGCGCCAGCAGCGTTGGGACAGGATCCACAGATACGCAGTATTTT.

The J gene is TRBJ2-7, the V gene TRBV28, with 9 positions matching TRBD1. Unmatched junction bases numbered 10, after V lost 5 bases and J lost 5 bases. This CDR3 comprises 15 residues. Germline V gene lookup returns CDR1 MDHEN and CDR2 SYDVKM. The CDR3 region has the DNA TGTGCCAGCAGTACGACCGGGACAGGGATCGACGAGCAGTACTTC. Protein: CASSTTGTGIDEQYF.

This clone was seen only a few times. The CDR3 sequence is CSVRVSGLPEAFF. In nucleotides, the CDR3 is TGCAGCGTCCGTGTGAGTGGGCTCCCTGAAGCTTTCTTT. The chain joins TRBV29-1 to TRBJ1-1; D is undetermined. Germline V lookup: CDR1 SQVTM, CDR2 ANQGSEA. Trimming took off 6 bases at V and 6 bases at J, with 17 bases between the two ends. This CDR3 comprises 13 residues.

As to this clone: The same CDR3 also results from other DNA sequences found in this sample. The chain employs TRBV9 and TRBJ1-3; D is unresolved. Trimming shortened V by 0 bases and J by 0 bases, and 7 bases separated the two germline ends. Germline CDR1 SGDLS, CDR2 YYNGEE. CDR3 length: 15 residues. Here the CDR3 DNA reads TGTGCCAGCAGCGTAGGCAGGTCCTCTGGAAACACCATATATTTT. Its protein is CASSVGRSSGNTIYF. Looking up the rest from reference TRBV9 and TRBJ1-3 gives the full variable domain: DSGVTQTPKHLITATGQRVTLRCSPRSGDLSVYWYQQSLDQGLQFLIQYYNGEERAKGNILERFSAQQFPDLHSELNLSSLELGDSALYFCASSVGRSSGNTIYFGEGSWLTVV.

V and J are TRBV27 and TRBJ1-5, with no clear D. CDR1 and CDR2 (germline): MNHEY, SMNVEV (reference sequence). The CDR3 consists of 16 residues. The V end lost 6 bases, the J end lost 0 bases, and 15 bases lay between the germline ends. CDR3 DNA sequence: TGTGCCAGCAGCCAGTCCTTAGGTTATAGCAATCAGCCCCAGCATTTT. Translated, it gives CASSQSLGYSNQPQHF.

This clone was counted between two and nine times. This chain uses TRBV5-1 with TRBJ2-6, with a weak D call TRBD1 (5 bases). The CDR3 spans 15 residues. Trimming shortened V by 2 bases and J by 4 bases, and 10 bases separated the two germline ends. Germline assignment: CDR1 SGHRS and CDR2 YFSETQ. CDR3 sequence: CASSFQGTGANVLTF. The CDR3 DNA follows: TGCGCCAGCAGCTTCCAGGGAACGGGGGCCAACGTCCTGACTTTC.

As regards this clone: This sample includes further DNA sequences coding for the same CDR3. This chain joins TRBV5-1 and TRBJ2-7, with 10 bases matching TRBD1. CDR3 length: 13 amino acids. The ends lost 3 bases at V and 5 bases at J; junction bases unmatched: 2. Looked up from germline, CDR1 is SGHRS and CDR2 is YFSETQ. The CDR3 reads CASSSGTGDEQYF. The CDR3 coding sequence is TGCGCCAGCAGCTCCGGGACAGGGGACGAGCAGTACTTC.

The rearrangement uses TRBV10-2 and TRBJ2-5; TRBD2 agrees at 9 bases. Germline loops: CDR1 WSHSY, CDR2 SAAADI. V was pared by 3 bases and J by 2 bases, with 10 bases of the junction left unmatched. The CDR3 length is 17 residues. The CDR3 loop reads CASSDSLAGVTQETQYF. CDR3 sequence (DNA): TGCGCCAGCAGTGATAGCTTAGCGGGGGTTACTCAAGAGACCCAGTACTTC.

The chain joins TRBV6-5 to TRBJ2-4, with D possibly being TRBD1 (6 bases). The V end was cut by 1 base, the J end by 7 bases, with 14 bases between. Germline lookup yields CDR1 MNHEY and CDR2 SVGAGI. The CDR3 runs to 15 residues. CDR3 sequence (DNA): TGTGCCAGCAGTTACTACCCACAGGGTGGCAACATTCAGTACTTC. Amino acids: CASSYYPQGGNIQYF.

This clone was seen a handful of times. The germline gene is not matched at one end of the junction; a read error may be the cause. This rearrangement joins TRBV7-3 to TRBJ2-1; weak D call: TRBD1 (5 bases). The CDR3 contains 15 residues. The germline V gene encodes CDR1 SGHTA and CDR2 FQGTGA. In nucleotides, the CDR3 is TGTGCCAGCAGCTTAACGTTAAGTAGCAGCCCTTCACAGGTCTTC. This codes for CASSLTLSSSPSQVF.

The chain joins TRBV4-1 to TRBJ2-5; TRBD2 agrees at 11 bases. J gave up 7 bases and V 0 bases, and 4 bases lay outside the gene matches. Germline-derived CDR1 and CDR2 are MGHRA and YSYEKL. The CDR3 totals 15 residues. The CDR3 DNA follows: TGCGCCAGCAGCCAAGAGACTAGCGGGGTAGGGACCCAGTACTTC. Protein sequence: CASSQETSGVGTQYF.

The chain couples TRBV15 to TRBJ2-7, with D perhaps TRBD1 or TRBD2 (7 bases each). Germline CDR1 is LNHNV and CDR2 is YYDKDF (reference sequence). The CDR3 length is 15 residues. The V end lost 5 bases, the J end lost 6 bases, and 20 bases lay between the germline ends. CDR3 residues: CATSGGDSPVSEQYF. The CDR3, as DNA: TGTGCCACCAGCGGGGGGGACAGCCCTGTATCCGAGCAGTACTTC.

The table lists this clone with a count of one. V gene TRBV28 combines with J gene TRBJ2-7; 10 nucleotides line up with TRBD1. V dropped 5 bases and J dropped 3; count of bases not matched to a gene: 7. The CDR3 contains 15 residues. Germline V CDR1 and CDR2: MDHEN, SYDVKM. The CDR3 DNA sequence: TGTGCCAGCAGTGCGACCGGGACAGGGGTCTACGAGCAGTACTTC. It is translated as CASSATGTGVYEQYF.

This clone came up a few times. V is TRBV7-4 and J is TRBJ1-1; D might be TRBD1 (5 bases). Trimming pared 5 bases from V and 0 bases from J, leaving 25 bases between. This CDR3 is built from 19 residues. Germline V gene lookup returns CDR1 SGHVT and CDR2 SQSDAQ. In nucleotides, the CDR3 is TGTGCCAGCAGCCCCCCAGCAGTATCAGGGTCCCAGATGAACACTGAAGCTTTCTTT. The encoded protein is CASSPPAVSGSQMNTEAFF.

The chain employs TRBV5-1 and TRBJ2-1, with 11 bases that match TRBD2. The CDR3 length is 14 residues. Germline V gene sequence: CDR1 SGHRS, CDR2 YFSETQ. V lost 5 bases, J lost 4 bases, and 2 bases stayed unmatched. CDR3 nucleotide sequence: TGCGCCAGCAGTCGGACTAGCGGGTACAATGAGCAGTTCTTC. This codes for CASSRTSGYNEQFF.

The J gene is TRBJ1-3, the V gene TRBV10-3; D remains unclear. V was cut by 3 bases and J by 0 bases, with 9 bases left in between. The germline gives CDR1 ENHRY, CDR2 SYGVKD. The CDR3 has 15 residues. The CDR3 DNA is TGTGCCATCAGTGATGTCCAGGCCTCTGGAAACACCATATATTTT. It encodes CAISDVQASGNTIYF.

The chain combines TRBV6-5 with TRBJ1-1; tentatively, D is TRBD1 (5 bases). Germline V lookup: CDR1 MNHEY, CDR2 SVGAGI. Trimming removed 5 bases at V and 1 base at J, with 5 bases between. CDR3 length: 12 amino acids. CDR3 sequence: CASSTGNTEAFF. CDR3 DNA sequence: TGTGCCAGCAGTACAGGGAACACTGAAGCTTTCTTT.

The chain joins TRBV7-3 to TRBJ2-2, with 11 bases matching TRBD1. Per the germline V gene, CDR1 is SGHTA and CDR2 is FQGTGA. This CDR3 is 15 amino acids long. Trimming at V came to 8 bases and at J to 4 bases, leaving 6 bases not matched to a gene. DNA of the CDR3: TGTGCCAGCCGCCCGGGGACAGGGGGCACCGGGGAGCTGTTTTTT. Encoded protein: CASRPGTGGTGELFF.

This chain uses TRBV7-8 with TRBJ2-7; D unresolved. With 0 bases removed from V and 5 bases from J, the gap between germline ends came to 14 bases. This CDR3 is built from 15 residues. Germline V lookup: CDR1 SGHVS, CDR2 FQNEAQ. The CDR3 nucleotides read TGTGCCAGCAGCTTAGCTCAGTCCGGGTCCCACGAGCAGTACTTC. Translation: CASSLAQSGSHEQYF.